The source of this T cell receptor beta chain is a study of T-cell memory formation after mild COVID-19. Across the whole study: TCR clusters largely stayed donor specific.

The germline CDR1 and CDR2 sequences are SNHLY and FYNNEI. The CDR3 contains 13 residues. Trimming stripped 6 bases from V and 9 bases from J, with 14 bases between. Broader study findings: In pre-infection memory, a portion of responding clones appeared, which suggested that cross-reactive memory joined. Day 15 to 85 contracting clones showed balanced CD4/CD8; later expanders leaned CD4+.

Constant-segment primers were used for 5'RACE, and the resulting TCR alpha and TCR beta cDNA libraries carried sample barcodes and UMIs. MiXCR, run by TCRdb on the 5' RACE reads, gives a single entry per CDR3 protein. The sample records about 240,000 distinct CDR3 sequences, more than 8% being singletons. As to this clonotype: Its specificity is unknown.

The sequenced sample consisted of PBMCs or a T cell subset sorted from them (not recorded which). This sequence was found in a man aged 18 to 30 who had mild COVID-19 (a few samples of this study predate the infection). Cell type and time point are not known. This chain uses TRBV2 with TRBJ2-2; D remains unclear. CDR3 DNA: TGTGCCAGCAGGCCAGTTTCTGGCCGGGAGCTGTTTTTT. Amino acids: CASRPVSGRELFF.